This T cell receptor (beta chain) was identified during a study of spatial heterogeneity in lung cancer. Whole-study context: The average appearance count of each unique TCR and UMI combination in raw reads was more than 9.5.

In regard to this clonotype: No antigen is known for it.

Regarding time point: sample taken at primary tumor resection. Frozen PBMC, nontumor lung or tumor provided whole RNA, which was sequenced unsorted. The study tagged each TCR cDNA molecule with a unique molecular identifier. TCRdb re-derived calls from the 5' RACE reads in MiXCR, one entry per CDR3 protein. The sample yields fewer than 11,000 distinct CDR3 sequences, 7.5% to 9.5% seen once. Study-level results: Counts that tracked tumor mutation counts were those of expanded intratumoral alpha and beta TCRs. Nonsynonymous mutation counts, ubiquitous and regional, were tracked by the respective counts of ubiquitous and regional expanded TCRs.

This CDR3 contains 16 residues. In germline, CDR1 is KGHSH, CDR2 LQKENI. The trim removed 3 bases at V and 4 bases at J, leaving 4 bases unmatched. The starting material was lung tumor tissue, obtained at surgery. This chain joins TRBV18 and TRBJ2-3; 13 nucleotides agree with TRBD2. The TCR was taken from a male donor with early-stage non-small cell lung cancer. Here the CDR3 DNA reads TGTGCCAGCTCACCCCTACTAGCGGGAGGGCCAGATACGCAGTATTTT. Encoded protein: CASSPLLAGGPDTQYF.